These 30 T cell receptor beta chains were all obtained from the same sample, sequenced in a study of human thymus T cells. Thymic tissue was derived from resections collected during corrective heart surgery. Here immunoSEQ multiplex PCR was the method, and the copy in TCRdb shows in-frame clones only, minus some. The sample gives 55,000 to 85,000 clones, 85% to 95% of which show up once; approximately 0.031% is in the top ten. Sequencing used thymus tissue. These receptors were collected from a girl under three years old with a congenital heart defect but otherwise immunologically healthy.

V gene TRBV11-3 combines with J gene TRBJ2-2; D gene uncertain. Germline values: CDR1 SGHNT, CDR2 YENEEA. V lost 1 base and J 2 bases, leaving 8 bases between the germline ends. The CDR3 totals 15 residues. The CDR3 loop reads CASSLGTENTGELFF. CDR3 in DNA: TGTGCCAGCAGCTTAGGGACCGAAAACACCGGGGAGCTGTTTTTT.

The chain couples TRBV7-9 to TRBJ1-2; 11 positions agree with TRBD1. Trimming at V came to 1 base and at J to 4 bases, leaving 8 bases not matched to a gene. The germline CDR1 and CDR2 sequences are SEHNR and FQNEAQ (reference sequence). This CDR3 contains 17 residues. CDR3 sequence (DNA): TGTGCCAGCAGCTTAGGGGAGGGACAGGGGGGTGTCTATGGCTACACCTTC. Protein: CASSLGEGQGGVYGYTF.

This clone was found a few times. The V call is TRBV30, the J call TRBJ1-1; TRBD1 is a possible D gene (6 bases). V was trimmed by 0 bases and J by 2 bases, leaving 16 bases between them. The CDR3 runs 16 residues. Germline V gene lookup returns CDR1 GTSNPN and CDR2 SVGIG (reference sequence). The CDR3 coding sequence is TGTGCCTGGAGTGTTCAGGGGCGAAGGAAAAACACTGAAGCTTTCTTT. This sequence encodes CAWSVQGRRKNTEAFF.

CDR3 sequence reads: CASSLRTNRYEQYF. CDR3 sequence (DNA): TGTGCCAGCAGCTTACGGACTAACCGATACGAGCAGTACTTC. The gene calls are TRBV11-2 and TRBJ2-7, with D maybe TRBD2 (6 bases). This CDR3 spans 14 amino acids. Trimming took off 2 bases at V and 4 bases at J, with 12 bases between the two ends. Germline assignment: CDR1 SGHAT and CDR2 FQNNGV.

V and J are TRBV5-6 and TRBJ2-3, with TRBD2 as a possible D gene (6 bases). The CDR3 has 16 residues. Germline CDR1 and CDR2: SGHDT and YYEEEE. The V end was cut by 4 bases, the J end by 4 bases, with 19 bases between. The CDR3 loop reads CASSHMTRHTADTQYF. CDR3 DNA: TGTGCCAGCAGCCACATGACTAGGCATACAGCAGATACGCAGTATTTT.

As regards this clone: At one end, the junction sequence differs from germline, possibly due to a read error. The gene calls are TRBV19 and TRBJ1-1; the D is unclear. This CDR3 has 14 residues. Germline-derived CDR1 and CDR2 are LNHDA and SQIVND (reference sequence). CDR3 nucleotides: TGTGCCAGTAGTATCTGTGGATGGTGCACTGAAGCTTTATTT. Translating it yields CASSICGWCTEALF.

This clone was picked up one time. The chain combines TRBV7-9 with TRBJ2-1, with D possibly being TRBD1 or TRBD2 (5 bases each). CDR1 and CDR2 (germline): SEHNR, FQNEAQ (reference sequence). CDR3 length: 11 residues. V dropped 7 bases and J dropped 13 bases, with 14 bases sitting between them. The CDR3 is CASISRGAQFF. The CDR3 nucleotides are TGTGCCAGCATCTCTCGGGGCGCACAGTTCTTC.

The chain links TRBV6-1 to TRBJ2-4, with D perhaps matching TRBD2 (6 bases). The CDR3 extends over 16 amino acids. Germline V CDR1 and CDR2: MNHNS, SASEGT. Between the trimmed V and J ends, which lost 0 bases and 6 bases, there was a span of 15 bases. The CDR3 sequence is CASSEAWGERGNIQYF. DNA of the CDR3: TGTGCCAGCAGTGAAGCTTGGGGGGAGAGGGGAAACATTCAGTACTTC.

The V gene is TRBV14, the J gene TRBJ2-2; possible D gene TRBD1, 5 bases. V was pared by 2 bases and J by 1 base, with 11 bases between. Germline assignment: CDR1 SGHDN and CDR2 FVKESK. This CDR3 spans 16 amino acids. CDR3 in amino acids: CASSQHRSWNTGELFF. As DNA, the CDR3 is TGTGCCAGCAGCCAACACAGGAGCTGGAACACCGGGGAGCTGTTTTTT.

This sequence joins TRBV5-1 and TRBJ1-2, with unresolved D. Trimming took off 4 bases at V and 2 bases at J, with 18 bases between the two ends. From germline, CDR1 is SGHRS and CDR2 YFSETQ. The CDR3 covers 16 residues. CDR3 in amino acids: CASSLKPDGPNYGYTF. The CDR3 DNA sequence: TGCGCCAGCAGCCTGAAACCGGACGGACCAAACTATGGCTACACCTTC.

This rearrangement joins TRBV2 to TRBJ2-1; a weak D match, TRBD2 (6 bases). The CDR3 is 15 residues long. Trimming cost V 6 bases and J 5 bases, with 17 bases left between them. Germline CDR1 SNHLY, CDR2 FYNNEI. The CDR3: CASRPSSELDNEQFF. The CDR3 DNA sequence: TGTGCCAGCAGGCCATCTAGCGAATTGGACAATGAGCAGTTCTTC.

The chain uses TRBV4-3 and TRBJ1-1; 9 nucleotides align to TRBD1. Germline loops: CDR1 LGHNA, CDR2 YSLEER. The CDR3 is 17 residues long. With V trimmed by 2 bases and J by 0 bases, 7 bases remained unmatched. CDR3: CASSQIHRGPMNTEAFF. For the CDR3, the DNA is TGCGCCAGCAGCCAAATCCACAGGGGGCCCATGAACACTGAAGCTTTCTTT.

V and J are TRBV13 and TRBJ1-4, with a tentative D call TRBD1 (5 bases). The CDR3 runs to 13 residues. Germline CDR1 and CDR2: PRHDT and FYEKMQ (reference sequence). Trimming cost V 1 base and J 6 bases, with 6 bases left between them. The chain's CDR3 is CASSLEGDEKLFF. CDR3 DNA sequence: TGTGCCAGCAGCTTAGAAGGGGATGAAAAACTGTTTTTT.

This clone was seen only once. This CDR3 reads CASSQDPSSPNTEAFF. The CDR3 DNA reads TGCGCCAGCAGCCAAGACCCGTCCAGTCCGAACACTGAAGCTTTCTTT. V gene TRBV4-1 combines with J gene TRBJ1-1; no definite D call. CDR1 MGHRA and CDR2 YSYEKL come from the germline V gene. Trimming shortened V by 0 bases and J by 1 base, and 12 bases separated the two germline ends. The CDR3 covers 16 residues.

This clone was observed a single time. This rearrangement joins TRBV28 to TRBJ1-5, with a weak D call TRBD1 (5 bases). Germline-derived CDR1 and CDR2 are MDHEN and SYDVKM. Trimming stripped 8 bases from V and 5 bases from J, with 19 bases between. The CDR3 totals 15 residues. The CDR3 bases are TGTGCCAGCGGGAATAATAGGGGTAGAGATCAGCCCCAGCATTTT. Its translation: CASGNNRGRDQPQHF.

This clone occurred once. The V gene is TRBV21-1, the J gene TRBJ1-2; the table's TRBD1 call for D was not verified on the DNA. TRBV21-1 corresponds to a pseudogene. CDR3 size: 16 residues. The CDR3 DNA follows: TGTGCCAGCAGCAGGGGAACAGGGTCGAGACATCATGGCTACACCTTC. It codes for CASSRGTGSRHHGYTF.

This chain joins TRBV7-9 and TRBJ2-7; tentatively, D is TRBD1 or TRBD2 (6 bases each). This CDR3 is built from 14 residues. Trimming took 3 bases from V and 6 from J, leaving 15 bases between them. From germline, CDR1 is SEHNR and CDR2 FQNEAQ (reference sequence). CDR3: CASSLREPGAEQYF. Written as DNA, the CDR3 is TGTGCCAGCAGCTTGAGGGAACCGGGGGCCGAGCAGTACTTC.

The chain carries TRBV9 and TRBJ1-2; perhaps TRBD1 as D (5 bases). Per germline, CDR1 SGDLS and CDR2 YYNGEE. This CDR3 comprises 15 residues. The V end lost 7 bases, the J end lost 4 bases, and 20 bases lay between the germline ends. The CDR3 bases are TGTGCCAGCGTCGGGCCCAGGGCACGAAGCTATGGCTACACCTTC. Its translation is CASVGPRARSYGYTF.

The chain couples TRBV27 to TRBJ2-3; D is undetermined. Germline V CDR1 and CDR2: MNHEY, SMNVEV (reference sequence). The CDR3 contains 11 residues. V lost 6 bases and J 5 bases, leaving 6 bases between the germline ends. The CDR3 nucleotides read TGTGCCAGCAGGTTTGGAGATACGCAGTATTTT. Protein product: CASRFGDTQYF.

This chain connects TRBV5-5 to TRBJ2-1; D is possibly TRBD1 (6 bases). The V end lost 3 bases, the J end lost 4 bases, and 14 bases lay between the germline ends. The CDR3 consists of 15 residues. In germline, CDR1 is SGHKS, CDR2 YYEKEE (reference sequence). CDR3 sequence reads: CASSWGLPLYNEQFF. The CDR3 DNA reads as TGTGCCAGCAGCTGGGGGCTCCCTTTATACAATGAGCAGTTCTTC. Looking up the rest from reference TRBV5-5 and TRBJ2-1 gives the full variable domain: DAGVTQSPTHLIKTRGQQVTLRCSPISGHKSVSWYQQVLGQGPQFIFQYYEKEERGRGNFPDRFSARQFPNYSSELNVNALLLGDSALYLCASSWGLPLYNEQFFGPGTRLTVL.

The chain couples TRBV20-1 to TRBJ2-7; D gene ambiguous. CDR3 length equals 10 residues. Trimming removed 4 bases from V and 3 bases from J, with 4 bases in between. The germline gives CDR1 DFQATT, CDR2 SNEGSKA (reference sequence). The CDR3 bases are TGCAGTGCTACCCACTACGAGCAGTACTTC. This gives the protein CSATHYEQYF.

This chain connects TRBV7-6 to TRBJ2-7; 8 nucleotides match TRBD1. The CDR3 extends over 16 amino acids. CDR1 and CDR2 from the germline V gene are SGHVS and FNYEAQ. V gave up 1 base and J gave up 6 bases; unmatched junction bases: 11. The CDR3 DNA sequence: TGTGCCAGCAGCTTAGTTCAGGGCAGGGGGCCTGGCGAGCAGTACTTC. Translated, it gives CASSLVQGRGPGEQYF.

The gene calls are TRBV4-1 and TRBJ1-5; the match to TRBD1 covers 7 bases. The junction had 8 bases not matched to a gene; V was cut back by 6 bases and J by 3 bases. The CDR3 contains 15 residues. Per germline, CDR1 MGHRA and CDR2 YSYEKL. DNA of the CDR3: TGCGCCAGCAGGTACCGGGACAGAGACAATCAGCCCCAGCATTTT. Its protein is CASRYRDRDNQPQHF.

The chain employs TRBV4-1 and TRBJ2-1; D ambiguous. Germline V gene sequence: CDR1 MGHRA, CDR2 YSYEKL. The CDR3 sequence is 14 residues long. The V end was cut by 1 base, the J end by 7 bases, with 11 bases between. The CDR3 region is CASSQALSRNEQFF. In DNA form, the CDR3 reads TGCGCCAGCAGCCAAGCTCTTAGCAGGAATGAGCAGTTCTTC.

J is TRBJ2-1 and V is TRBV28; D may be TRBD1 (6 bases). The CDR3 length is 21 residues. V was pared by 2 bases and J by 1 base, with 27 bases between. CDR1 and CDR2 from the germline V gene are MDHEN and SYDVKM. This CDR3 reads CASSLGIETGKASRSYNEQFF. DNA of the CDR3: TGTGCCAGCAGTTTAGGGATCGAGACAGGAAAGGCCTCGAGGTCCTACAATGAGCAGTTCTTC.

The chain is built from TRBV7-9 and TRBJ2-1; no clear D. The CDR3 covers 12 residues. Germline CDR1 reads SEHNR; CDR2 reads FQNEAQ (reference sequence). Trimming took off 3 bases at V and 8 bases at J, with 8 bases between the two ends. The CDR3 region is CASSFPGDEQFF. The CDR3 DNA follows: TGTGCCAGCAGCTTTCCCGGCGATGAGCAGTTCTTC.

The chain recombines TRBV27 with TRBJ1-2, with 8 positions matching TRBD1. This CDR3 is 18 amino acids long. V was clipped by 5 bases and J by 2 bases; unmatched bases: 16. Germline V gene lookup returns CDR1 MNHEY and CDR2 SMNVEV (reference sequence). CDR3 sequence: CASSLKTGVRGINYGYTF. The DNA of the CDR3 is TGTGCCAGCAGTCTAAAGACAGGGGTCCGCGGGATAAACTATGGCTACACCTTC.

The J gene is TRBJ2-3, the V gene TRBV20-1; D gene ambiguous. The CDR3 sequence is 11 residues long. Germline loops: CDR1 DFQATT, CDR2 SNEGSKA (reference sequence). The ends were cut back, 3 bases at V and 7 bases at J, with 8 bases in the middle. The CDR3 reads CSASFSNTQYF. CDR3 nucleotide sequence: TGCAGTGCTAGTTTTTCGAATACGCAGTATTTT.

In DNA, the CDR3 is TGTGCCAGTAGTATAAAGGTTAGGGACACCTCGGCCAACGTCCTGACTTTC. This gives the protein CASSIKVRDTSANVLTF. J is TRBJ2-6 and V is TRBV19; D is possibly TRBD1 (6 bases). The germline V and J ends were trimmed by 2 bases and 6 bases, with 17 bases remaining between them. The germline V gene has CDR1 LNHDA and CDR2 SQIVND (reference sequence). The CDR3 has 17 amino acids.

CDR3 sequence reads: CASSLGIREGQTDTQYF. The CDR3 DNA is TGTGCCAGCAGCTTAGGAATACGGGAGGGCCAAACAGATACGCAGTATTTT. The J gene is TRBJ2-3, the V gene TRBV7-2; 8 bases match TRBD2. The CDR3 is 17 residues long. The germline V gene has CDR1 SGHTA and CDR2 FQGNSA. V was pared by 1 base and J by 3 bases, with 9 bases of the junction left unmatched.